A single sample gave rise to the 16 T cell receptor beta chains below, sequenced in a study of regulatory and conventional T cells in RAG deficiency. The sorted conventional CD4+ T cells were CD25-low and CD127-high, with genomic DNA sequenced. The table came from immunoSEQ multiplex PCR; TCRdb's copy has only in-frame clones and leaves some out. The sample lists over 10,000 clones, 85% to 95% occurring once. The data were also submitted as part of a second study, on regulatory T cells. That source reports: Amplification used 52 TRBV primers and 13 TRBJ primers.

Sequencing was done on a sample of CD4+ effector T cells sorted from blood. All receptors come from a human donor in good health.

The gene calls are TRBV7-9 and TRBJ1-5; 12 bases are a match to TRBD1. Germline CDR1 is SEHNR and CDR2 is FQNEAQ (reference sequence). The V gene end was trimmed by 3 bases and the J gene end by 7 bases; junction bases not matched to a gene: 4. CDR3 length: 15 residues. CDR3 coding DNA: TGTGCCAGCAGCTTGGGACAGGGGGCGGGACAGCCCCAGCATTTT. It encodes CASSLGQGAGQPQHF. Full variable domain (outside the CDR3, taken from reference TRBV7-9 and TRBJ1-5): DTGVSQNPRHKITKRGQNVTFRCDPISEHNRLYWYRQTLGQGPEFLTYFQNEAQLEKSRLLSDRFSAERPKGSFSTLEIQRTEQGDSAMYLCASSLGQGAGQPQHFGDGTRLSIL.

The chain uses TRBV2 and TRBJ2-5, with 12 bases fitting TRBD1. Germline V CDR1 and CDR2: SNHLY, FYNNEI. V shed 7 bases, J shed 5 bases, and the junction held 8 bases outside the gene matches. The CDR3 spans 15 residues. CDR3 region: CASTHGTGGRETQYF. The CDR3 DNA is TGTGCCAGCACCCACGGGACAGGGGGCAGGGAGACCCAGTACTTC.

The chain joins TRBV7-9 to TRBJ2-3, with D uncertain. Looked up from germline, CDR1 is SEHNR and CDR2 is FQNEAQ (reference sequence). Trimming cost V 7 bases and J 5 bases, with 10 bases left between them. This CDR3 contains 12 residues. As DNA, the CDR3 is TGTGCCAGCATCCAGATAGGAGATACGCAGTATTTT. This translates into CASIQIGDTQYF.

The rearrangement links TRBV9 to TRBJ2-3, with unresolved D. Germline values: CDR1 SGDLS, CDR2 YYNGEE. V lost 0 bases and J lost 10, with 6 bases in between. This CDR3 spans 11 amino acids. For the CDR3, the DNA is TGTGCCAGCAGCGTAGGGGGTCCGCAGTATTTT. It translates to CASSVGGPQYF.

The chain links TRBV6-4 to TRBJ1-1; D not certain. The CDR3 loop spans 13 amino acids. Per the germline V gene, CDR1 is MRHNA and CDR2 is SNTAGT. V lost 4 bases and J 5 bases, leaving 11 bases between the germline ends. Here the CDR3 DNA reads TGTGCCAGCAGTGTCTCGCAGCAAACTGAAGCTTTCTTT. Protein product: CASSVSQQTEAFF.

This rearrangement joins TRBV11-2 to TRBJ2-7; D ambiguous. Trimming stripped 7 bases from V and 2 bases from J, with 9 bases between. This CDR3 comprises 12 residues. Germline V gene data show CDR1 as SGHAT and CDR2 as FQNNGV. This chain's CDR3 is CASTGPTYEQYF. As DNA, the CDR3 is TGTGCCAGCACCGGACCAACCTACGAGCAGTACTTC. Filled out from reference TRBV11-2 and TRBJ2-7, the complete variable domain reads EAGVAQSPRYKIIEKRQSVAFWCNPISGHATLYWYQQILGQGPKLLIQFQNNGVVDDSQLPKDRFSAERLKGVDSTLKIQPAKLEDSAVYLCASTGPTYEQYFGPGTRLTVT.

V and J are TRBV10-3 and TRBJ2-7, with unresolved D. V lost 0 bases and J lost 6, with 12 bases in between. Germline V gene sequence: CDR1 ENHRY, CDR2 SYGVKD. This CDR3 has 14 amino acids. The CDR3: CAISESPSLGEQYF. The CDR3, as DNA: TGTGCCATCAGTGAGTCGCCTAGTCTTGGCGAGCAGTACTTC.

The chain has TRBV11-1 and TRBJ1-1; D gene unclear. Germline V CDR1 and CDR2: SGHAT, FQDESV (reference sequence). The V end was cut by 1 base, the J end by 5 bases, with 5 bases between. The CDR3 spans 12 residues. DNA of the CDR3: TGTGCCAGCAGCTTAGGAGCAACTGAAGCTTTCTTT. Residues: CASSLGATEAFF.

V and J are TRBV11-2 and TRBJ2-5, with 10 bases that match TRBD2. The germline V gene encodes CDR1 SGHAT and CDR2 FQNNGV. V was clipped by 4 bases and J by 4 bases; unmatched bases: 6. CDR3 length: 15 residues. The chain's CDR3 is CASSSSGGGRETQYF. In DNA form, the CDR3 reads TGTGCCAGCAGCTCGAGCGGGGGGGGCCGAGAGACCCAGTACTTC.

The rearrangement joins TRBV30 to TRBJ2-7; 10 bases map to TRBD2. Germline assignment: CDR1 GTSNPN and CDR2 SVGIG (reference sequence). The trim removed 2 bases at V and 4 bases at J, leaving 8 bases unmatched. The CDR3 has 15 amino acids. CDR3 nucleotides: TGTGCCTGGAGTAACTTTCTAGCGGGGGCGTACGAGCAGTACTTC. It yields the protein CAWSNFLAGAYEQYF.

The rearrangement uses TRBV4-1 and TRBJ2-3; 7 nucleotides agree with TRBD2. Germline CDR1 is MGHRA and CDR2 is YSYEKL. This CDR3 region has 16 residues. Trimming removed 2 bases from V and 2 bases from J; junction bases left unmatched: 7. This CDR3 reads CASSQNPGLPTDTQYF. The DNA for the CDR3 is TGCGCCAGCAGCCAAAATCCGGGACTACCCACAGATACGCAGTATTTT.

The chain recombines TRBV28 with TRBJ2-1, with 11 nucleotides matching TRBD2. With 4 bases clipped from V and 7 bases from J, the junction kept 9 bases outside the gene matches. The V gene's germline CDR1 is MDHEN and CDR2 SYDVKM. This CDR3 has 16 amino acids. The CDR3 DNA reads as TGTGCCAGCAGTTCCTCACTAGCGGGAGTTGGTAATGAGCAGTTCTTC. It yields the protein CASSSSLAGVGNEQFF.

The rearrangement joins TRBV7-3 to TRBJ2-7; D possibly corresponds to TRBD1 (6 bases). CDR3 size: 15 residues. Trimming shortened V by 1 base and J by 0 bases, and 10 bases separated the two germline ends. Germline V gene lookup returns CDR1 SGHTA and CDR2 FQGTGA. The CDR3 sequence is CASSLMAGVSYEQYF. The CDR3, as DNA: TGTGCCAGCAGCTTAATGGCAGGGGTCTCCTACGAGCAGTACTTC. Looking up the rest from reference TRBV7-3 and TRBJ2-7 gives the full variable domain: GAGVSQTPSNKVTEKGKYVELRCDPISGHTALYWYRQSLGQGPEFLIYFQGTGAADDSGLPNDRFFAVRPEGSVSTLKIQRTERGDSAVYLCASSLMAGVSYEQYFGPGTRLTVT.

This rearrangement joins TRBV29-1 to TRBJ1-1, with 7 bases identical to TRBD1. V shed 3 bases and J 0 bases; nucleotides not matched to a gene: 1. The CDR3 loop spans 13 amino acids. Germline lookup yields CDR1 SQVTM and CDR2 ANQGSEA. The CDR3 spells CSVETGMNTEAFF. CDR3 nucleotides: TGCAGCGTTGAGACAGGGATGAACACTGAAGCTTTCTTT. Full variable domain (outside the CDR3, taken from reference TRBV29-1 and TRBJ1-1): SAVISQKPSRDICQRGTSLTIQCQVDSQVTMMFWYRQQPGQSLTLIATANQGSEATYESGFVIDKFPISRPNLTFSTLTVSNMSPEDSSIYLCSVETGMNTEAFFGQGTRLTVV.

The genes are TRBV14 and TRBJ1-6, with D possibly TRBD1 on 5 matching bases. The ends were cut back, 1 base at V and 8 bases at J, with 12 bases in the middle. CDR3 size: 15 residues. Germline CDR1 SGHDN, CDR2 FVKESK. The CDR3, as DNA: TGTGCCAGCAGCCAAGGGGGACCCAGTCATTCACCCCTCCACTTT. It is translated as CASSQGGPSHSPLHF.

The CDR3 loop reads CASSSPGLQGAGGYTF. The CDR3 DNA sequence: TGTGCCAGCAGCTCTCCCGGACTACAGGGGGCAGGGGGCTACACCTTC. V is TRBV2 and J is TRBJ1-2, with 9 bases aligning to TRBD1. Losses at the gene ends were 6 bases for V and 8 bases for J; bases not matched to a gene: 16. The CDR3 has 16 amino acids. Germline V CDR1 and CDR2: SNHLY, FYNNEI. Using reference TRBV2 and TRBJ1-2 for the parts outside the CDR3, the full variable domain is EPEVTQTPSHQVTQMGQEVILRCVPISNHLYFYWYRQILGQKVEFLVSFYNNEISEKSEIFDDQFSVERPDGSNFTLKIRSTKLEDSAMYFCASSSPGLQGAGGYTFGSGTRLTVV.